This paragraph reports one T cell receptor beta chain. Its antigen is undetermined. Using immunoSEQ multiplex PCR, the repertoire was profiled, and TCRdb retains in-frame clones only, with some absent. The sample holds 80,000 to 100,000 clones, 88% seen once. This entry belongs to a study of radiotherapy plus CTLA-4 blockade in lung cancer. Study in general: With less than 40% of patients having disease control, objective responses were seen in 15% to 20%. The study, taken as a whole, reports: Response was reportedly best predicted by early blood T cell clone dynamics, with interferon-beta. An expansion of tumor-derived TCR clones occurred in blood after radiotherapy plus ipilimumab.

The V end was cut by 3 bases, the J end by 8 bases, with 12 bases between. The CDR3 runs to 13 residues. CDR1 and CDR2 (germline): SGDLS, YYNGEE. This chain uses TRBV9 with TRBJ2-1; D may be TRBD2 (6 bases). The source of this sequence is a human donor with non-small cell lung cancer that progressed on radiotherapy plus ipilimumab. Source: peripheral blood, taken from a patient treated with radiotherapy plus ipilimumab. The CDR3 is CASSARLVHEQFF. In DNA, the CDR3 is TGTGCCAGCAGCGCCAGACTAGTCCATGAGCAGTTCTTC.